The clone carrying this T cell receptor beta chain was detected many times. The sample is drawn from a study of response to subunit inactivated influenza vaccine. TCRdb re-analysed the RT-PCR reads in MiXCR, keeping a single row per CDR3 protein. The sample lists 550,000 to 800,000 distinct CDR3 sequences; about 14% were seen once. The CDR3 loop spans 14 amino acids. Trimming took 5 bases from V and 4 from J; bases not matched to a gene: 4. Germline CDR1 is SGHVS and CDR2 is FQNEAQ. This clonotype was sampled from a man aged 50 to 59 who received an inactivated influenza vaccine. The chain employs TRBV7-8 and TRBJ2-7, with 11 bases aligning to TRBD1. Sequencing was performed on PBMCs from blood, taken 14 to 15 days before vaccination. CDR3 residues: CASSLGDRGYEQYF. The CDR3 DNA sequence: TGTGCCAGCAGCCTCGGGGACAGGGGGTACGAGCAGTACTTC.